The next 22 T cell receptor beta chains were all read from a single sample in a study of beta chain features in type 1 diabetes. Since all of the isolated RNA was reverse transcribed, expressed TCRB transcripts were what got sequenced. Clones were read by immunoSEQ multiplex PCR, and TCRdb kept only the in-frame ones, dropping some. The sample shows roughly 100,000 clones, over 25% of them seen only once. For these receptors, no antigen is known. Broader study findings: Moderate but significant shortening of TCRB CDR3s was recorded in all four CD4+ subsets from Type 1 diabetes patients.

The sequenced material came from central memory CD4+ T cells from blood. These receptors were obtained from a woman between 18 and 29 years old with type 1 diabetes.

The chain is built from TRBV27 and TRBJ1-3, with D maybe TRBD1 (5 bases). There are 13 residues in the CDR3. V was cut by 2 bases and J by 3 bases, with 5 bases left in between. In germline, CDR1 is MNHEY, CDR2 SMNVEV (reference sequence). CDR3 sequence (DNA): TGTGCCAGCAGTTTACAGGGTGGAAACACCATATATTTT. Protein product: CASSLQGGNTIYF.

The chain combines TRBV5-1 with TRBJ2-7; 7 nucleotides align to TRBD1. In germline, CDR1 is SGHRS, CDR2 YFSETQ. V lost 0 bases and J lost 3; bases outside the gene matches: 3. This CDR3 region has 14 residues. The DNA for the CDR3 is TGCGCCAGCAGCTTGGGGGACAGCAACTACGAGCAGTACTTC. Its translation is CASSLGDSNYEQYF.

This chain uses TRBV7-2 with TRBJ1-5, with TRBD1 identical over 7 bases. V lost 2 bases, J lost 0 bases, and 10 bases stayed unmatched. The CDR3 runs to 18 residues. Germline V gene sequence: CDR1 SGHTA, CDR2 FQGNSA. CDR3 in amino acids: CASSLFPGTDDSNQPQHF. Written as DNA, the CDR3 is TGTGCCAGCAGCTTATTCCCCGGGACAGACGATAGCAATCAGCCCCAGCATTTT.

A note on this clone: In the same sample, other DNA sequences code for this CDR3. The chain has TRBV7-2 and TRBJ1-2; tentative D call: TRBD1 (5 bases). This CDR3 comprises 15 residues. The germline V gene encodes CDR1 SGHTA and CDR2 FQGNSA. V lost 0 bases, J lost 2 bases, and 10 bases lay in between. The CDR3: CASSLAGSGNYGYTF. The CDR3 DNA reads TGTGCCAGCAGCTTAGCGGGGTCAGGGAACTATGGCTACACCTTC. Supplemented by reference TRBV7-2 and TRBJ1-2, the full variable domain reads GAGVSQSPSNKVTEKGKDVELRCDPISGHTALYWYRQSLGQGLEFLIYFQGNSAPDKSGLPSDRFSAERTGGSVSTLTIQRTQQEDSAVYLCASSLAGSGNYGYTFGSGTRLTVV.

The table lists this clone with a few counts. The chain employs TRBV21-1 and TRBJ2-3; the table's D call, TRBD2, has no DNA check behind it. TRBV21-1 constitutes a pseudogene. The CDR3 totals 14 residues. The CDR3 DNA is TGTGCCAGCACCACCGCGGCATGCCTATATACGCAGTATTTT. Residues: CASTTAACLYTQYF.

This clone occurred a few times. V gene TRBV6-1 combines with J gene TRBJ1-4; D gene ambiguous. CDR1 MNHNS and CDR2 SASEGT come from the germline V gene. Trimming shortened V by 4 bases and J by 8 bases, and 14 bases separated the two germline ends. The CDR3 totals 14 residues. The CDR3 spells CASSAQSGGEKLFF. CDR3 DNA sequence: TGTGCCAGCAGTGCCCAGTCCGGCGGCGAAAAACTGTTTTTT.

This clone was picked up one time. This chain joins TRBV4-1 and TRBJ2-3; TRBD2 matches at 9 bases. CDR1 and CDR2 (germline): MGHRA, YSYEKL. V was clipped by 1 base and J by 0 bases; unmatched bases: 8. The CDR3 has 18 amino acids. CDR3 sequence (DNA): TGCGCCAGCAGCCAAGCTTGGACTAGCGCAGCTAGCACAGATACGCAGTATTTT. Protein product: CASSQAWTSAASTDTQYF.

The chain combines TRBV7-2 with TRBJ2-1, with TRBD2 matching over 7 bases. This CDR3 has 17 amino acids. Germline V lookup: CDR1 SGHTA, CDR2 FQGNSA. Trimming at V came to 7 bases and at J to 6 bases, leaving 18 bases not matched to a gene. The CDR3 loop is CASKSPAGGSSGNEQFF. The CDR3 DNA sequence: TGTGCCAGCAAGTCGCCTGCTGGCGGGAGCTCAGGCAATGAGCAGTTCTTC. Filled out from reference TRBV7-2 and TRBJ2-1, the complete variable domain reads GAGVSQSPSNKVTEKGKDVELRCDPISGHTALYWYRQSLGQGLEFLIYFQGNSAPDKSGLPSDRFSAERTGGSVSTLTIQRTQQEDSAVYLCASKSPAGGSSGNEQFFGPGTRLTVL.

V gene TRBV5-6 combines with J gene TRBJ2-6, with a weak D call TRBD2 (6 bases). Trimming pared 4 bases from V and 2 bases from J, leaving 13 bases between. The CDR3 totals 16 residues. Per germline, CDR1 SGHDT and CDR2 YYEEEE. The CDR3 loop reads CASSPIGTPGANVLTF. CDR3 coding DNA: TGTGCCAGCAGCCCAATCGGGACTCCTGGGGCCAACGTCCTGACTTTC.

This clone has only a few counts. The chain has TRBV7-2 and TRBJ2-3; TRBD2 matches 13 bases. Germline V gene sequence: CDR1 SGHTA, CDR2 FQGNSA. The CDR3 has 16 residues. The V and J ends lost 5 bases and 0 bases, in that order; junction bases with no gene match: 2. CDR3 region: CASSKLAGGSTDTQYF. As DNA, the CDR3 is TGTGCCAGCAGCAAACTAGCGGGAGGGAGCACAGATACGCAGTATTTT.

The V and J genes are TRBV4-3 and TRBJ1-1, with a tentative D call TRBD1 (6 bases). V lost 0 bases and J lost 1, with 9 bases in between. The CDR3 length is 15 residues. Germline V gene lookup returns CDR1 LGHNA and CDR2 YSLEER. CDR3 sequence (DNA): TGCGCCAGCAGCCAAGATCCACAGGGGAACACTGAAGCTTTCTTT. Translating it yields CASSQDPQGNTEAFF.

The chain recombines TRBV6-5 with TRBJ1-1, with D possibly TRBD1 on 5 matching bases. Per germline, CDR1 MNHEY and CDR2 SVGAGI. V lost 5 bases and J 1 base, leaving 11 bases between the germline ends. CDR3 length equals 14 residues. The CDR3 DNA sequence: TGTGCCAGCAGTGCGACAGCTCAGAACACTGAAGCTTTCTTT. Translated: CASSATAQNTEAFF.

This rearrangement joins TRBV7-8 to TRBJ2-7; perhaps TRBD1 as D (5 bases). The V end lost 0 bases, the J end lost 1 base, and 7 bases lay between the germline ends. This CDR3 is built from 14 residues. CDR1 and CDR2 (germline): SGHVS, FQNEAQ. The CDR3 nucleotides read TGTGCCAGCAGCTTAGCAGGGGATTCCTACGAGCAGTACTTC. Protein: CASSLAGDSYEQYF. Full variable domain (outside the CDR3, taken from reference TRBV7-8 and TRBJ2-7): GAGVSQSPRYKVAKRGQDVALRCDPISGHVSLFWYQQALGQGPEFLTYFQNEAQLDKSGLPSDRFFAERPEGSVSTLKIQRTQQEDSAVYLCASSLAGDSYEQYFGPGTRLTVT.

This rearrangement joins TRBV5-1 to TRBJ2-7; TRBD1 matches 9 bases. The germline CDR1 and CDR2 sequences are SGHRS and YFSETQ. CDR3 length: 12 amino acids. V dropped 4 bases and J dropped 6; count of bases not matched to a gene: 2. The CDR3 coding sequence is TGCGCCAGCAGCGTGGACAGGGGCGAGCAGTACGTC. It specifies CASSVDRGEQYV.

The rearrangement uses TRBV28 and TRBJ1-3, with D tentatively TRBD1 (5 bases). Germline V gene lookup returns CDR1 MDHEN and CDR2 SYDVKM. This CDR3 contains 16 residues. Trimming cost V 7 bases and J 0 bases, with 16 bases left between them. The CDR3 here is CASKLPGRSSGNTIYF. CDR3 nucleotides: TGTGCCAGCAAACTACCAGGGAGGAGCTCTGGAAACACCATATATTTT.

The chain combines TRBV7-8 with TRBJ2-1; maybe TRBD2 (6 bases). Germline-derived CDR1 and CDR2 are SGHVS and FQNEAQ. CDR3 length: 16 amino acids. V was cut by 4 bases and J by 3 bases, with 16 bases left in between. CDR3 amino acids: CASSSERARSYNEQFF. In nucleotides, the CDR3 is TGTGCCAGCAGCTCCGAGCGGGCCCGTAGCTACAATGAGCAGTTCTTC.

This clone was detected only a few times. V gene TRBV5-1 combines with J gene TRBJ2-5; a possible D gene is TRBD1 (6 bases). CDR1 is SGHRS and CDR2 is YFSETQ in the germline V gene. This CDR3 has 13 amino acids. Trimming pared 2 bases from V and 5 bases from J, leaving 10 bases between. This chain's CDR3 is CASSFQGRETQYF. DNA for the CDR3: TGCGCCAGCAGCTTCCAGGGGCGGGAGACCCAGTACTTC.

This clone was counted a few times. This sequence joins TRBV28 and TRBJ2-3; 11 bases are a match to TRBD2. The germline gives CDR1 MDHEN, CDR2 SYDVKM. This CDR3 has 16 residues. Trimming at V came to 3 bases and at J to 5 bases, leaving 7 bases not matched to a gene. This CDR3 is CASSFGTSGSGDTQYF. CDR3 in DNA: TGTGCCAGCAGTTTTGGCACTAGCGGGAGTGGAGATACGCAGTATTTT. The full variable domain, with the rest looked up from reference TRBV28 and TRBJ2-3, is DVKVTQSSRYLVKRTGEKVFLECVQDMDHENMFWYRQDPGLGLRLIYFSYDVKMKEKGDIPEGYSVSREKKERFSLILESASTNQTSMYLCASSFGTSGSGDTQYFGPGTRLTVL.

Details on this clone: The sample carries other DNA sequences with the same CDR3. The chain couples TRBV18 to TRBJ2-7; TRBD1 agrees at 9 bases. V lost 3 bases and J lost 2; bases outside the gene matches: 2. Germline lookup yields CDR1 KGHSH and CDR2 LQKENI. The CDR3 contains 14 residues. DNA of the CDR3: TGTGCCAGCTCACCGGGACAGGGTACCTACGAGCAGTACTTC. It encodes CASSPGQGTYEQYF.

The CDR3 here is CASSSSGRGDEQFF. The DNA for the CDR3 is TGCGCCAGCAGTTCTAGCGGGAGGGGCGATGAGCAGTTCTTC. The chain combines TRBV5-1 with TRBJ2-1; 12 nucleotides align to TRBD2. The CDR3 is 14 amino acids. Per the germline V gene, CDR1 is SGHRS and CDR2 is YFSETQ. After removal of 5 bases from V and 8 bases from J, the junction contained 5 bases not matched to a gene.

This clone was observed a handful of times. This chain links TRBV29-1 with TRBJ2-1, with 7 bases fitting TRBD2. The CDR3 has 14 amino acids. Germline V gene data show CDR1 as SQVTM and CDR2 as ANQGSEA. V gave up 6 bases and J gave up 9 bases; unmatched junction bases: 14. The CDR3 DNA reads TGCAGCGTCGCTCCAAGGACGGGGGAGGGTGAGCAGTTCTTC. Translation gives CSVAPRTGEGEQFF.

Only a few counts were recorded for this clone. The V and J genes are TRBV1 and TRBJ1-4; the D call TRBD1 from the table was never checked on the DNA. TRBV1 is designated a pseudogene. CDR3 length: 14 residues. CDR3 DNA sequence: TGCACCAGCAGGCCGGGACAGACTAATGAAAAACTGTTTTTT. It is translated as CTSRPGQTNEKLFF.